This passage covers 14 T cell receptor beta chains from one sample sequenced in a study of response to subunit inactivated influenza vaccine. TCRdb independently ran MiXCR on the RT-PCR reads; one entry per CDR3 protein. The sample includes almost 600,000 distinct CDR3 sequences, 14% seen only once; the top ten take 11%. Specimen: PBMCs from blood, collected about 11 days after vaccination. The receptors were gathered from a man aged 45-65 years who received an inactivated influenza vaccine.

This clonotype was detected ten times or more. The V gene is TRBV10-2, the J gene TRBJ2-7; D not certain. V was shortened by 4 bases and J by 0 bases, with 7 bases between the two germline ends. The CDR3 loop spans 13 amino acids. CDR1 is WSHSY and CDR2 is SAAADI in the germline V gene. The CDR3 loop reads CASSVGPSYEQYF. CDR3 nucleotides: TGCGCCAGCAGTGTGGGTCCCTCCTACGAGCAGTACTTC.

Regarding this clonotype: An end of the junction does not agree with germline; a read error may underlie this. V and J are TRBV20-1 and TRBJ2-1, with D perhaps TRBD2 (7 bases). Per germline, CDR1 DFQATT and CDR2 SNEGSKA (reference sequence). CDR3 length: 15 residues. The CDR3 reads CSATLVRGGNKEQFF. CDR3 sequence (DNA): TGCAGTGCCACCCTTGTGAGGGGGGGGAACAAGGAGCAGTTCTTC.

The V gene is TRBV6-1, the J gene TRBJ2-3, with no clear D. The CDR3 spans 16 residues. V lost 8 bases, J lost 4 bases, and 22 bases lay in between. Germline values: CDR1 MNHNS, CDR2 SASEGT. The CDR3 spells CASSPLRTHRPDTQYF. CDR3 DNA: TGTGCCAGCTCCCCTTTACGGACGCACAGACCAGATACGCAGTATTTT.

This clonotype was seen a few times. The chain carries TRBV18 and TRBJ2-7; D call uncertain. CDR1 and CDR2 from the germline V gene are KGHSH and LQKENI. This CDR3 is built from 14 residues. Trimming shortened V by 1 base and J by 1 base, and 8 bases separated the two germline ends. The CDR3: CASSPREGSYEQYF. The CDR3 DNA follows: TGTGCCAGCTCACCACGAGAAGGGTCCTACGAGCAGTACTTC.

The chain joins TRBV7-2 to TRBJ2-7, with D perhaps matching TRBD2 (5 bases). CDR3 length equals 16 residues. The V end lost 5 bases, the J end lost 1 base, and 18 bases lay between the germline ends. Germline V gives CDR1 SGHTA, CDR2 FQGNSA. The CDR3: CASSPRAEETSYEQYF. In DNA form, the CDR3 reads TGTGCCAGCAGCCCTCGGGCGGAGGAAACTTCCTACGAGCAGTACTTC. The complete variable domain, with remaining parts taken from reference TRBV7-2 and TRBJ2-7, reads GAGVSQSPSNKVTEKGKDVELRCDPISGHTALYWYRQSLGQGLEFLIYFQGNSAPDKSGLPSDRFSAERTGGSVSTLTIQRTQQEDSAVYLCASSPRAEETSYEQYFGPGTRLTVT.

Comment on this clonotype: Since a much larger clone is just one base distant, this may be a read error. This sequence joins TRBV12-3 or TRBV12-4 and TRBJ2-7, with D unresolved. V was shortened by 8 bases and J by 3 bases, with 5 bases between the two germline ends. The CDR3 is 10 residues long. The CDR3: CASRLYEQYF. In DNA form, the CDR3 reads TGTGCCAGCCGCCTCTACGAGCAGTACTTC.

The CDR3 DNA is TGTGCCAGCAGCCAAGAAGGCTTAGGGCGGAGGGCCACTGAGCAGTTCTTC. Translating gives CASSQEGLGRRATEQFF. The chain recombines TRBV14 with TRBJ2-1, with a tentative D call TRBD2 (6 bases). Germline lookup yields CDR1 SGHDN and CDR2 FVKESK. V dropped 0 bases and J dropped 9 bases, with 21 bases sitting between them. This CDR3 contains 17 residues. Full variable domain (rest looked up from reference TRBV14 and TRBJ2-1): EAGVTQFPSHSVIEKGQTVTLRCDPISGHDNLYWYRRVMGKEIKFLLHFVKESKQDESGMPNNRFLAERTGGTYSTLKVQPAELEDSGVYFCASSQEGLGRRATEQFFGPGTRLTVL.

Only a few counts were recorded for this clonotype. This sequence joins TRBV20-1 and TRBJ1-3; no clear D. Trimming left V 3 bases short and J 4 bases short, with 1 base between. The CDR3 extends over 10 amino acids. CDR1 DFQATT and CDR2 SNEGSKA come from the germline V gene (reference sequence). CDR3 in amino acids: CSARGNTIYF. The CDR3 nucleotides read TGCAGTGCTAGGGGAAACACCATATATTTT.

In this sample, this clonotype turned up many times. The chain joins TRBV18 to TRBJ2-7; possible D gene TRBD2, 5 bases. CDR3 length equals 15 residues. Between the trimmed V and J ends, which lost 2 bases and 5 bases, there was a span of 16 bases. Germline V gene sequence: CDR1 KGHSH, CDR2 LQKENI. The CDR3 sequence is CASSPGQAGLNEQYF. The CDR3 DNA is TGTGCCAGCTCACCAGGCCAGGCGGGTTTAAACGAGCAGTACTTC.

This clonotype was seen at least ten times. The chain is built from TRBV29-1 and TRBJ2-1, with TRBD2 matching over 9 bases. This CDR3 has 16 amino acids. V was clipped by 7 bases and J by 2 bases; unmatched bases: 12. Germline V gene data show CDR1 as SQVTM and CDR2 as ANQGSEA. The CDR3, as DNA: TGCAGCGGTTCATCCCACATAGCGGGAGCCTACAATGAGCAGTTCTTC. Translation gives CSGSSHIAGAYNEQFF.

The chain carries TRBV15 and TRBJ2-1, with D possibly TRBD2 on 5 matching bases. Trimming took 0 bases from V and 8 from J, leaving 17 bases between them. This CDR3 has 16 amino acids. CDR1 LNHNV and CDR2 YYDKDF come from the germline V gene (reference sequence). The CDR3 region has the DNA TGTGCCACCAGCAGAGAAGGTCTAGCAAAGTGGGATGAGCAGTTCTTC. Translated, it gives CATSREGLAKWDEQFF.

The table lists this clonotype with a few counts. The chain recombines TRBV18 with TRBJ2-7; D not resolved. Trimming took off 3 bases at V and 4 bases at J, with 13 bases between the two ends. CDR3 size: 14 residues. The germline gives CDR1 KGHSH, CDR2 LQKENI. Here the CDR3 DNA reads TGTGCCAGCTCACCGTGGGCCTCCAAATACGAGCAGTACTTC. Protein product: CASSPWASKYEQYF.

This clonotype showed up just a few times. The J gene is TRBJ1-2, the V gene TRBV18, with unresolved D. Trimming took 3 bases from V and 6 from J, leaving 11 bases between them. CDR1 and CDR2 from the germline V gene are KGHSH and LQKENI. The CDR3 loop spans 13 amino acids. Here the CDR3 DNA reads TGTGCCAGCTCACCTCCGGGAAGGGATGGCTACACCTTC. It encodes CASSPPGRDGYTF.

This clonotype was seen more than once but under ten times. The chain has TRBV5-5 and TRBJ2-1, with unresolved D. The CDR3 consists of 15 residues. V dropped 7 bases and J dropped 2 bases, with 16 bases sitting between them. Germline CDR1 reads SGHKS; CDR2 reads YYEKEE (reference sequence). In DNA, the CDR3 is TGTGCCAGCGAACCAACCTCAACCCCCTACAATGAGCAGTTCTTC. Its protein product is CASEPTSTPYNEQFF.